What follows are 11 T cell receptor beta chains derived from one specimen sequenced in a study of blood T cell repertoires in COVID-19. The table came from immunoSEQ multiplex PCR; TCRdb's copy has only in-frame clones and leaves some out. The sample has about 480,000 clones, 89% seen once. Material: peripheral blood. All receptors derive from a man in his late teens or twenties with COVID-19, enrolled during active disease.

The chain recombines TRBV12-3 or TRBV12-4 with TRBJ1-2; D gene uncertain. The length of the CDR3 is 13 residues. Trimming shortened V by 3 bases and J by 4 bases, and 9 bases separated the two germline ends. CDR3 in DNA: TGTGCCAGCAGTTTCTCCGGGAGCTATGGCTACACCTTC. Translated, it gives CASSFSGSYGYTF.

The V and J genes are TRBV5-1 and TRBJ1-6; 7 nucleotides line up with TRBD1. Trimming cost V 0 bases and J 7 bases; bases outside gene matches: 1. Per germline, CDR1 SGHRS and CDR2 YFSETQ. The CDR3 totals 14 residues. CDR3 amino acids: CASSLGTGNSPLHF. The DNA for the CDR3 is TGCGCCAGCAGCTTGGGGACAGGAAATTCACCCCTCCACTTT.

The gene calls are TRBV2 and TRBJ1-2; the D gene is possibly TRBD1 (5 bases). Trimming took 2 bases from V and 8 from J, leaving 12 bases between them. The germline CDR1 and CDR2 sequences are SNHLY and FYNNEI. The CDR3 totals 13 residues. The CDR3 sequence is CASSERGTGGYTF. The DNA for the CDR3 is TGTGCCAGCAGTGAACGGGGGACGGGAGGCTACACCTTC.

The chain employs TRBV6-7 and TRBJ2-1; D is unresolved. TRBV6-7 is reported as an ORF; its role is uncertain. CDR3 length: 13 amino acids. V shed 2 bases and J shed 6 bases, with 8 bases lying between them. Here the CDR3 DNA reads TGTGCCAGCAGTTACCACCTAGGCAATGAGCAGTTCTTC. Amino acids: CASSYHLGNEQFF.

The V and J genes are TRBV10-3 and TRBJ1-2, with 9 bases that match TRBD1. The CDR3 extends over 15 amino acids. V lost 0 bases, J lost 6 bases, and 5 bases stayed unmatched. Germline loops: CDR1 ENHRY, CDR2 SYGVKD. The CDR3 spells CAISESIWTGDGYTF. In DNA, the CDR3 is TGTGCCATCAGTGAGTCGATCTGGACAGGGGATGGCTACACCTTC.

The gene calls are TRBV6-5 and TRBJ2-2; D ambiguous. CDR3 size: 14 residues. The V end lost 5 bases, the J end lost 7 bases, and 14 bases lay between the germline ends. Germline CDR1 and CDR2: MNHEY and SVGAGI. CDR3 loop: CASSQLGFDGELFF. CDR3 coding DNA: TGTGCCAGCAGTCAGCTCGGGTTCGACGGGGAGCTGTTTTTT.

The rearrangement joins TRBV7-8 to TRBJ1-1; 7 nucleotides align to TRBD1. In germline, CDR1 is SGHVS, CDR2 FQNEAQ. CDR3 length equals 17 residues. V was clipped by 3 bases and J by 0 bases; unmatched bases: 10. The chain's CDR3 is CASSFDRVVRVNTEAFF. Written as DNA, the CDR3 is TGTGCCAGCAGCTTCGACAGGGTAGTGCGGGTGAACACTGAAGCTTTCTTT.

The genes are TRBV7-9 and TRBJ2-5, with TRBD1 as a possible D gene (7 bases). V was pared by 3 bases and J by 5 bases, with 13 bases between. CDR3 length: 14 residues. Germline V gene data show CDR1 as SEHNR and CDR2 as FQNEAQ (reference sequence). For the CDR3, the DNA is TGTGCCAGCAGCTTGGAGGGGGCCGGGGAGACCCAGTACTTC. This translates into CASSLEGAGETQYF.

The chain links TRBV4-2 to TRBJ2-1; D perhaps matches TRBD2 (6 bases). Germline lookup yields CDR1 LGHNA and CDR2 YNFKEQ. Trimming took 4 bases from V and 3 from J, leaving 7 bases between them. This CDR3 contains 13 residues. The CDR3 nucleotides read TGTGCCAGCAGCCTGGGACTCTACAATGAGCAGTTCTTC. Protein product: CASSLGLYNEQFF.

The gene calls are TRBV9 and TRBJ2-7; tentative D call: TRBD1 (6 bases). The CDR3 contains 15 residues. Germline V CDR1 and CDR2: SGDLS, YYNGEE. Deletions cut 3 bases from V and 3 bases from J, with 16 bases between. The CDR3 DNA sequence: TGTGCCAGCAGCGCATCCGGGACACCGGACTACGAGCAGTACTTC. This gives the protein CASSASGTPDYEQYF.

The rearrangement joins TRBV19 to TRBJ1-4, with D possibly matching TRBD1 (6 bases). Germline CDR1 is LNHDA and CDR2 is SQIVND (reference sequence). The V gene lost 1 base and the J gene lost 8 bases, with 11 bases spanning the gap. This CDR3 comprises 14 residues. The CDR3 protein is CASSIVAGVEKLFF. CDR3 nucleotides: TGTGCCAGTAGTATAGTGGCAGGGGTGGAAAAACTGTTTTTT.